There are many counts of the clone carrying this T cell receptor (beta chain). Its target is not known. CDR3 size: 13 residues. Trimming removed 4 bases from V and 1 base from J, with 7 bases in between. Lactation, pregnancy, other autoimmune disease or uncontrolled infection led to exclusion of patients. Diagnoses were made from clinical symptoms, serum measures (thyroxine and TRAb), thyroid ultrasound and orbital computed tomography. RNA transcripts provided the source from which TCR beta CDR3 regions were amplified. The TCR CDR3 first-round RT-PCR relied on the HTBI primer set. TCRdb reanalysed the multiplex PCR reads using MiXCR and keeps one entry per CDR3 protein. This table holds 300,000 to 450,000 distinct CDR3 sequences, about 18% found once. This specimen belongs to a study of T cells in Graves' hyperthyroidism and ophthalmopathy. Study results and caveats: Clonotypes that were expanded in thyroid above 0.001 mostly appeared in blood too.

This TCR derives from a young man with Graves' ophthalmopathy. Sequenced material: blood. The chain carries TRBV12-3 or TRBV12-4 and TRBJ2-5; possibly TRBD1 for D (5 bases). As DNA, the CDR3 is TGTGCCAGCAGTTCTCAGGGCCAAGAGACCCAGTACTTC. It yields the protein CASSSQGQETQYF.